The table lists the clone carrying this TCR beta chain with a few counts. There are 13 residues in the CDR3. The germline CDR1 and CDR2 sequences are LNHDA and SQIVND (reference sequence). V lost 8 bases and J 3 bases, leaving 11 bases between the germline ends. This entry belongs to a study of blood T cell repertoires in COVID-19. Study summary: Specimens from acute and convalescent COVID-19 originated in the United States, Italy and Spain. T cells, B-cell-depleted T cells, or PBMCs provided the cDNA or gDNA that served as material.

Original processing notes: Amplifying reference gene primers gave estimates of nucleated cell counts. Sequenced by immunoSEQ multiplex PCR; TCRdb stores in-frame clones only, minus some. The DNA gave D and trimming, while V, J and clone size come from that table. The sample carries under 300,000 clones, roughly 82% recorded once. The source of this sequence is a man at least 80 years old with acute or convalescent COVID-19. The sample taken for sequencing was peripheral blood. The chain uses TRBV19 and TRBJ2-4, with a possible D match to TRBD2 (6 bases). The CDR3 protein is CASSNGGKNIQYF. The CDR3 bases are TGTGCCAGTTCTAACGGGGGCAAAAACATTCAGTACTTC.